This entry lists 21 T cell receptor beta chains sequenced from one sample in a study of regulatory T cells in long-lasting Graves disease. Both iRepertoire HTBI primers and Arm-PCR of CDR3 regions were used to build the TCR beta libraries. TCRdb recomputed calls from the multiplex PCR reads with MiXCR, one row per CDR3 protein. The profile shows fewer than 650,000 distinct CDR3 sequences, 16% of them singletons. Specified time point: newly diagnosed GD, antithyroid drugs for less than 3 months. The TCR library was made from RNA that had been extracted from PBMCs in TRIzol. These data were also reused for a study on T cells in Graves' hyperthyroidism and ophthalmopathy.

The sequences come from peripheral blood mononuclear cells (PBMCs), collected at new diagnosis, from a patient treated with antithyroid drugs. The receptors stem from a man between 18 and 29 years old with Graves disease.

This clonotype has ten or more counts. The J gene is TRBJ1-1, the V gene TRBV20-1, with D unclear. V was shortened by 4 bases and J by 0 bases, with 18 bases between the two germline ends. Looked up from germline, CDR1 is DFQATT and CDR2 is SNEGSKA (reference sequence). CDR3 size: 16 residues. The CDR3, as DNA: TGCAGTGCTAAGAAGTGGGGTGTGTCGATGAACACTGAAGCTTTCTTT. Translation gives CSAKKWGVSMNTEAFF.

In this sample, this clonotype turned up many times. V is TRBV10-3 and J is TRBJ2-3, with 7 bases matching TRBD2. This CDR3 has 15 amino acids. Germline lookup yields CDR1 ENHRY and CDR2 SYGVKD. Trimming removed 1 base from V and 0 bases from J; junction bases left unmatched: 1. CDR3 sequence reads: CAISEWGGSTDTQYF. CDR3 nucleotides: TGTGCCATCAGTGAGTGGGGGGGGAGCACAGATACGCAGTATTTT.

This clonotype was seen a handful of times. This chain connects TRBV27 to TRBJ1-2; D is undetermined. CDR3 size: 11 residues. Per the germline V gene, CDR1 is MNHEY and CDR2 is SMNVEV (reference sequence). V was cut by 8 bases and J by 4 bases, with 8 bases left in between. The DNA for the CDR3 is TGTGCCAGCTCTGGAAGCTATGGCTACACCTTC. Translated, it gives CASSGSYGYTF.

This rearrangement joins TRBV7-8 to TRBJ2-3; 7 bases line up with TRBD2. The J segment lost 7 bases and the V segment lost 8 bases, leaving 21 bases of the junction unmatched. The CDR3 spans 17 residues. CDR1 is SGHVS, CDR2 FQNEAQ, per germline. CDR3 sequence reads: CASQRRERDHPDHTQYF. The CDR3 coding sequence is TGTGCCAGCCAGCGTAGGGAGCGGGACCACCCTGACCATACGCAGTATTTT. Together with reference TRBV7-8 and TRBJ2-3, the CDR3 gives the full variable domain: GAGVSQSPRYKVAKRGQDVALRCDPISGHVSLFWYQQALGQGPEFLTYFQNEAQLDKSGLPSDRFFAERPEGSVSTLKIQRTQQEDSAVYLCASQRRERDHPDHTQYFGPGTRLTVL.

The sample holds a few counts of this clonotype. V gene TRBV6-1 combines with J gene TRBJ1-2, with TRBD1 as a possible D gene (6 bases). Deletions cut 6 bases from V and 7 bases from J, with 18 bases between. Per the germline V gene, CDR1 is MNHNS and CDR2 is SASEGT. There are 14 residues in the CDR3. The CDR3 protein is CASSPTGSLGGYTF. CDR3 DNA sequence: TGTGCCAGCAGCCCGACAGGATCTTTGGGTGGCTACACCTTC.

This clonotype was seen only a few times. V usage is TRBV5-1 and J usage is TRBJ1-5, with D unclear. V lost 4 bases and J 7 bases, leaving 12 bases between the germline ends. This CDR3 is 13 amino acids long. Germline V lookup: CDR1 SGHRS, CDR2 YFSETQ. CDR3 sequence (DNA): TGCGCCAGCAGCCCTGTCGGGAGGCAGCCCCAGCATTTT. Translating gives CASSPVGRQPQHF.

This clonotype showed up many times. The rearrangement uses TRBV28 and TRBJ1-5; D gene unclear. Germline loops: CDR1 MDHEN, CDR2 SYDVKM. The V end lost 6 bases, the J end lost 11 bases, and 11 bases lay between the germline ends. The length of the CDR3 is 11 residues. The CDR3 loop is CASSYLGAQHF. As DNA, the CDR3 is TGTGCCAGCAGCTACCTCGGGGCCCAGCATTTT. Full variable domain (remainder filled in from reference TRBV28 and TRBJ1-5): DVKVTQSSRYLVKRTGEKVFLECVQDMDHENMFWYRQDPGLGLRLIYFSYDVKMKEKGDIPEGYSVSREKKERFSLILESASTNQTSMYLCASSYLGAQHFGDGTRLSIL.

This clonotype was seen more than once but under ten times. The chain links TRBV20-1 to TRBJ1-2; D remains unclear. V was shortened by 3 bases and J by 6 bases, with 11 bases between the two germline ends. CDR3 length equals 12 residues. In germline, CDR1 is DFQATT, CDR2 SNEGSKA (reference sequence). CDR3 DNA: TGCAGTGCTAGCCCGAGGGCTGATGGCTACACCTTC. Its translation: CSASPRADGYTF.

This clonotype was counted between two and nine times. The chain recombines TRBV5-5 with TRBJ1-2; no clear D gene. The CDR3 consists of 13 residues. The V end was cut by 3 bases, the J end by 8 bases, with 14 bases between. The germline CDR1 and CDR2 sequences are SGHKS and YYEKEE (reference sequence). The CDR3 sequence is CASSSPAVLGYTF. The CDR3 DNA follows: TGTGCCAGCAGCTCACCAGCCGTCCTAGGCTACACCTTC.

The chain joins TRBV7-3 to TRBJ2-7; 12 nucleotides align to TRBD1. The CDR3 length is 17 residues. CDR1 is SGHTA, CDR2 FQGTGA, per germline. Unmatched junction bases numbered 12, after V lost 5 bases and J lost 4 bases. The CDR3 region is CASSQDTLGQGAYEQYF. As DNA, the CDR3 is TGTGCCAGCAGCCAAGATACCCTGGGACAGGGGGCTTACGAGCAGTACTTC.

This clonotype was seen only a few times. This CDR3 is CATRGDRTNTEAFF. CDR3 DNA: TGTGCCACCAGAGGGGACAGGACGAACACTGAAGCTTTCTTT. This chain links TRBV15 with TRBJ1-1; 8 nucleotides line up with TRBD1. CDR3 length equals 14 residues. In germline, CDR1 is LNHNV, CDR2 YYDKDF (reference sequence). V was clipped by 6 bases and J by 1 base; unmatched bases: 4.

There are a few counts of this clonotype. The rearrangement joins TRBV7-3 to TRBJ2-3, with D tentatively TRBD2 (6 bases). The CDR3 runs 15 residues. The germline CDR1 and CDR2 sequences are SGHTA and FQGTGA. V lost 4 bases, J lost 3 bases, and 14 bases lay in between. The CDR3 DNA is TGTGCCAGCAGCTCTCTAGCGTCCCGGACAGATACGCAGTATTTT. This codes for CASSSLASRTDTQYF.

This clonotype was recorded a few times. The CDR3 nucleotides read TGCAGTGCTAGATGGTTAGCGGGAAATCCCTACGAGCAGTACTTC. Protein sequence: CSARWLAGNPYEQYF. The chain uses TRBV20-1 and TRBJ2-7; 8 positions agree with TRBD2. The ends lost 2 bases at V and 2 bases at J; junction bases unmatched: 8. This CDR3 is 15 amino acids long. Germline V lookup: CDR1 DFQATT, CDR2 SNEGSKA (reference sequence).

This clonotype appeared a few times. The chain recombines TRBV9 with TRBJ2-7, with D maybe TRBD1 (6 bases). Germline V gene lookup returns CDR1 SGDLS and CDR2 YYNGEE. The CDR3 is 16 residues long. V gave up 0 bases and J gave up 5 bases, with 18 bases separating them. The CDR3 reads CASSVGSGGGWDEQYF. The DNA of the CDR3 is TGTGCCAGCAGCGTAGGAAGTGGGGGCGGGTGGGACGAGCAGTACTTC.

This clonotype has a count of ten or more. CDR3 in amino acids: CASSTRQVGDREQYF. The CDR3 bases are TGTGCCAGCAGCACCCGACAGGTTGGTGATCGCGAGCAGTACTTC. This chain joins TRBV5-5 and TRBJ2-7, with a weak D call TRBD1 (6 bases). The CDR3 extends over 15 amino acids. V lost 4 bases and J lost 6, with 20 bases in between. Germline CDR1 is SGHKS and CDR2 is YYEKEE (reference sequence).

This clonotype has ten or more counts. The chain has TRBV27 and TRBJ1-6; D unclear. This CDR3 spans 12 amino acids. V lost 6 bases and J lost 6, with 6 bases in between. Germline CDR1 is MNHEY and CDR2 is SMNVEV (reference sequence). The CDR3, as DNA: TGTGCCAGCAGCTTGTCTAATTCACCCCTCCACTTT. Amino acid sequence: CASSLSNSPLHF.

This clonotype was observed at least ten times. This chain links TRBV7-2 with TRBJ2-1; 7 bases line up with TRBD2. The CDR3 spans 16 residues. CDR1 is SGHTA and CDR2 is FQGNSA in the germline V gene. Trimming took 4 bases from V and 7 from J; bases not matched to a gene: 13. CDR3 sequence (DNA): TGTGCCAGCAGCTCATTGCGACTAGCACTAAGAAATGAGCAGTTCTTC. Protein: CASSSLRLALRNEQFF.

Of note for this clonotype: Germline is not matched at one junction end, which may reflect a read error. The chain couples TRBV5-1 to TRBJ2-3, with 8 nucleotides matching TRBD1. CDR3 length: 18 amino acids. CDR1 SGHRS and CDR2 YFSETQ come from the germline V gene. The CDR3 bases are TGTGCCAGCAGCTTAAATGGCAGGGGGCGGATCAGCACAGATACGCAGTATTTT. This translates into CASSLNGRGRISTDTQYF.

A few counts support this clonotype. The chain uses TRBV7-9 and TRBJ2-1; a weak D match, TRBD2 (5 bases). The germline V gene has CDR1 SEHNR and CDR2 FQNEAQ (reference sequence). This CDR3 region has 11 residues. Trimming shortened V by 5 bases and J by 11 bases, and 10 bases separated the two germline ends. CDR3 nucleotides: TGTGCCAGCAGCCTAAGCGGCAAGCAGTTCTTC. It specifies CASSLSGKQFF. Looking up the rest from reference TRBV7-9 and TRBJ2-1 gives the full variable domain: DTGVSQNPRHKITKRGQNVTFRCDPISEHNRLYWYRQTLGQGPEFLTYFQNEAQLEKSRLLSDRFSAERPKGSFSTLEIQRTEQGDSAMYLCASSLSGKQFFGPGTRLTVL.

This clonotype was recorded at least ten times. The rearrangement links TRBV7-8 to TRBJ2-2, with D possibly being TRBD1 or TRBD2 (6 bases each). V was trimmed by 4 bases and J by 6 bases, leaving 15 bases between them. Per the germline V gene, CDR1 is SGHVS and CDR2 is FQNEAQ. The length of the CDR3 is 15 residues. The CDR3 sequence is CASSSTGVAAGELFF. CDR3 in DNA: TGTGCCAGCAGCTCGACAGGCGTAGCGGCCGGGGAGCTGTTTTTT.

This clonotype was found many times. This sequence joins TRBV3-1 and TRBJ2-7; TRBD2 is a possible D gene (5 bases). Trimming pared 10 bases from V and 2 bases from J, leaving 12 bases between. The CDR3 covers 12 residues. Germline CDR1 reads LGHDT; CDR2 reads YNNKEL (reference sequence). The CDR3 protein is CATGRTAYEQYF. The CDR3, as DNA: TGTGCCACCGGCCGGACTGCCTACGAGCAGTACTTC.